This T cell receptor beta chain derives from a study of T-cell memory formation after mild COVID-19 (dated by TCRdb to the early 2020s). In terms of the full investigation: Most TCR sequence clusters were specific to one of the two donors. In a couple of donors, T-cell clones that expanded and contracted after mild COVID-19 were tracked by sequencing TCRalpha and TCRbeta repertoires over time. Two young, previously healthy adult volunteers, one female and one male, were included in the cohort.

Beyond this particular receptor, the publication reports: Only two mild cases were covered in the study, and larger cohorts including severe cases with pre-infection samples were considered necessary. Contracting CD4+ clones were located mainly in the CM and EM memory subsets, whereas CD8+ clones were found to be enriched in EMRA. Some responding clones were found in pre-infection memory, which suggests that pre-existing cross-reactive memory T cells took part in the SARS-CoV-2 response. Clones contracting from day 15 to 85 had balanced CD4/CD8 phenotypes, while a second wave expanding from day 15 to 37 was biased towards CD4+. Whether the second-wave clones peaking on day 37 were SARS-CoV-2 specific was not confirmed.

Sequenced on an Illumina NovaSeq 6000. Using 5'RACE with constant-segment primers, TCRalpha and TCRbeta cDNA libraries were constructed, with sample barcodes and unique molecular identifiers added in the process. RNA was extracted from every sample with Trizol reagent. The libraries were amplified in two PCR steps, and the second step added a second sample barcode and Illumina TruSeq adapters. The libraries were sequenced on an Illumina NovaSeq using 2 x 150 bp paired-end reads. Per the authors' processing: Demultiplexing of reads and collapsing into UMI-guided consensus sequences were performed with migec v1.2.7. Using mixcr v2.1.11, UMI consensuses were aligned to TRA and TRB V and J templates and then assembled into clonotypes. Clonotypes were classified as expanded or contracted when called significant by both edgeR and NoisET, with noise models trained on biological replicates. For edgeR calls, a false discovery rate-adjusted p below 0.01 and a log2 fold-change threshold of 1 were applied. PCA with hierarchical clustering of max-normalized trajectories of the 1000 most abundant clonotypes was used as exploratory dynamics analysis. Separately sequenced CD4+ and CD8+ repertoires were used to assign the CD4 or CD8 phenotype of responding clones. Through fastp at Q25 and MiXCR, TCRdb rebuilt clones from the public reads, retaining in-frame beta chains. Rows with a matching CDR3 protein are joined into one entry that keeps the most common DNA and genes. None of the V and J calls come from the authors' own analysis; TCRdb made them. The sample includes about 470,000 distinct CDR3 sequences, with around a quarter observed a single time. Together, the top ten hold roughly an eighth of the sample.

This clonotype was detected ten times or more. The clone's antigen remains unknown. No base quality values were provided; no much bigger clone lies one nucleotide off. From its cysteine to its phenylalanine, the CDR3 spans 15 amino acids. Kept here is only the CDR3 DNA, which spans 45 bases and is read in frame from base 1. The junction carries 13 bases between V and J, which are trimmed by 1 base and 2 bases respectively. Per the germline V gene (reference sequence), DFQATT is the CDR1 and SNEGSKA is the CDR2. Ficoll-Paque density gradient centrifugation was the method used to isolate PBMCs. This chain joins TRBV20-1 to TRBJ2-3; matching of 5 bases hints at TRBD2 as the D gene. Sequenced input: PBMCs or a T cell subset sorted from them (not recorded which). The origin of this receptor is an adult woman who had mild COVID-19 (a few samples of this study predate the infection). The sample titles of this study are shuffled in the database, so cell type and time point are left out; the donor was told from shared clones. The nucleotide sequence is TGCAGTGCTAGAGGGAGTCCAGCGGCCACAGATACGCAGTATTTT. This is translated as CSARGSPAATDTQYF.